The source of this TCR beta chain is a study of beta chain features in type 1 diabetes. Study background: Healthy donors and patients had similar age, gender and cell yields. Study-wide points: Shortening that was moderate but significant affected the TCRB CDR3s of Type 1 diabetes patients in all four CD4+ subsets. PCR might favor shorter templates, but any such skew would affect patients and controls equally.

All of the isolated RNA was reverse transcribed, so expressed TCRB transcripts were sequenced. Sequencing was performed with immunoSEQ multiplex PCR; in TCRdb, only in-frame clones are kept and a portion is missing. Counted here are some 640,000 clones, more than 13% occurring once; the ten biggest clones make up around 0.04%. This clone showed up just a few times. Its antigen is as yet unknown. This receptor was taken from a man between 18 and 29 years old with type 1 diabetes. Sequencing input: naive CD4+ T cells from blood.

The CDR3 loop reads CASSFSGANVLTF. Here the CDR3 DNA reads TGTGCCAGCAGCTTTTCTGGGGCCAACGTCCTGACTTTC. V usage is TRBV6-6 and J usage is TRBJ2-6; D not certain. Germline CDR1 and CDR2: MNHNY and SVGAGI (reference sequence). The V gene lost 6 bases and the J gene lost 1 base, with 4 bases spanning the gap. This CDR3 has 13 residues.